Listed below are T cell receptor beta chains from one sample, sequenced in a study of Graves' ophthalmopathy and Graves' hyperthyroidism. TCRdb re-analysed the multiplex PCR reads in MiXCR, keeping a single row per CDR3 protein. This table holds more than 40,000 distinct CDR3 sequences, roughly 52% found once. What was sequenced was peripheral blood. The receptor source for this set is an adult man with Graves' ophthalmopathy. CDR3s include the opening cysteine and the closing phenylalanine or tryptophan. The order of the fields is D gene, J gene, V gene, clone size, CDR3 DNA, CDR3 protein. D genes are given only for firm matches. The listing skips clone size in some rows; elsewhere it reads once, few, many or a size class.

TRBD2	TRBJ2-1	TRBV9	.	TGTGCCAGCAGCGTAGTCACTAGCGGGAGCCACAATGAGCAGTTCTTC	CASSVVTSGSHNEQFF
.	TRBJ1-3	TRBV10-1	.	TGCGCCAGCAGTGAGTCAGATTTCTCTGGAAACACCATATATTTT	CASSESDFSGNTIYF
.	TRBJ2-1	TRBV20-1	.	TGCAGTGCTAGATATCCCATTTCAACGTTAGATGAGCAGTTCTTC	CSARYPISTLDEQFF
TRBD2	TRBJ2-7	TRBV9	.	TGTGCCAGCAGCCCCGAGGCTAGCGGACACTACGAGCAGTACTTC	CASSPEASGHYEQYF
.	TRBJ2-3	TRBV25-1	.	TGTGCCAGCAGCCGACGGACAGACGGCACAGATACGCAGTATTTT	CASSRRTDGTDTQYF
.	TRBJ2-4	TRBV29-1	.	TGCAGCGTTGAAGTCAGGGCGAACATTCAGTACTTC	CSVEVRANIQYF
.	TRBJ1-6	TRBV20-1	few	TGCAGTGCCTACTGGGGGGCTAATTCACCCCTCCACTTT	CSAYWGANSPLHF
.	TRBJ1-4	TRBV7-2	few	TGTGCCAGCAGCTTAAAGCGGGGGGAAAAACTGTTTTTT	CASSLKRGEKLFF
.	TRBJ2-5	TRBV11-2	many	TGTGCCAGCAGCTTAATGAGTTGGGAGACCCAGTACTTC	CASSLMSWETQYF
TRBD2	TRBJ2-1	TRBV7-9	.	TGTGCCAGCAACTTAGCGGGCGTCTCCTACAAAGAGCAGTTCTTC	CASNLAGVSYKEQFF
.	TRBJ2-1	TRBV2	.	TGTGCGAGAGCGGTAAGCTCCTACAATGAGCAGTTCTTC	CARAVSSYNEQFF
TRBD2	TRBJ2-1	TRBV19	many	TGTGCCAGTAGTATGATGCGGGGGTTGTACAATGAGCAGTTCTTC	CASSMMRGLYNEQFF
TRBD2	TRBJ2-5	TRBV6-1	many	TGTGCCAGCAGCGTCGGACTAGCGGGAGATGAGACCCAGTACTTC	CASSVGLAGDETQYF
TRBD1	TRBJ1-5	TRBV7-3	many	TGTGCCAGCAGCCCGGAGGGACAGGGTTTGATCCTCCGCTACAATCAGCCCCAGCATTTT	CASSPEGQGLILRYNQPQHF
TRBD2	TRBJ2-3	TRBV7-3	many	TGTGCCAGCAGCGACATACTAGCGGGAGTAGATACGCAGTATTTT	CASSDILAGVDTQYF
TRBD2	TRBJ2-7	TRBV5-1	many	TGCGCCAGCCGGGAGGGGGGGGAAGACGAGCAGTACTTC	CASREGGEDEQYF
.	TRBJ2-7	TRBV5-1	many	TGCGCCAGCAGCTTGGGACTACCCTCCTCCGGCGAGCAGTACTTC	CASSLGLPSSGEQYF
.	TRBJ1-5	TRBV7-2	few	TGTGCCAGCAGCACCCACCGGGACCTCGATAAGCATTTT	CASSTHRDLDKHF
.	TRBJ2-5	TRBV7-2	.	TGTGCCAGCAGCTTAGGTTACAGGGTGAGAGAGACCCAGTACTTC	CASSLGYRVRETQYF
.	TRBJ1-1	TRBV7-2	.	TGTGCCAGCAGCTTCGGGCAAGTTGAAGCTTTCTTT	CASSFGQVEAFF
TRBD1	TRBJ2-7	TRBV7-9	.	TGTGCCAGCAGCCCGGACAGGGTTGGCTACGAGCAGTACTTC	CASSPDRVGYEQYF
.	TRBJ2-1	TRBV7-9	once	TGTGCCAGCAGTCTAGGGGGGGGGATCTTTCTCAATGAGCAGTTCTTC	CASSLGGGIFLNEQFF
.	TRBJ2-1	TRBV24-1	many	TGTGCCACCAGTTCCGGGACCAATACCTACAATGAGCAGTTCTTC	CATSSGTNTYNEQFF
.	TRBJ2-7	TRBV4-2	many	TGTGCCAGCAGCCAAGATGCAATGGGACCCTACGAGCAGTACTTC	CASSQDAMGPYEQYF
.	TRBJ1-1	TRBV7-2	.	TGTGCCAGCAGCTTAGGTCCCCTCACAATCTGGGGAACTGAAGCTTTCTTT	CASSLGPLTIWGTEAFF
TRBD1	TRBJ2-7	TRBV19	.	TGTGCCAGTTACCGGGACAGGGACTCCTACGAGCAGTACTTC	CASYRDRDSYEQYF
TRBD1	TRBJ2-5	TRBV7-8	many	TGTGCCAGCAGCCGGACAGGGGGCTGGGAGACCCAGTACTTC	CASSRTGGWETQYF
TRBD1	TRBJ2-5	TRBV19	.	TGTGCCAGCTCAGGGGGCGGCGATGGCAATCAGCCCCAGTACTTC	CASSGGGDGNQPQYF
.	TRBJ2-5	TRBV5-1	once	.	CASSLGHAFEAFFGQTQYF
.	TRBJ2-7	TRBV9	.	TGTGCCAGCAGCGTAGTTGGTAGGGGCGAGCAGTACTTC	CASSVVGRGEQYF
TRBD1	TRBJ2-3	TRBV5-1	many	TGCGCCAGCAGCTTGGCGAAGGCACCGCCCGGACAGGCGGTCACAGATACGCAGTATTTT	CASSLAKAPPGQAVTDTQYF
.	TRBJ1-6	TRBV11-2	.	TGTGCCAGCAGCTTTGAGGGTAGGAACACCTATTCACCCCTCCACTTT	CASSFEGRNTYSPLHF
.	TRBJ2-3	TRBV18	.	TGTGCCAGCTCACCAGGCGATGGAGATACGCAGTATTTT	CASSPGDGDTQYF
TRBD1	TRBJ1-6	TRBV29-1	few	TGCAGCGTCGCCACGACAGGGAACGGTTCACCCCTCCACTTT	CSVATTGNGSPLHF
.	TRBJ2-7	TRBV19	.	TGTGCCAGTAGTCTCCAACGGCTGAACGAGCAGTACTTC	CASSLQRLNEQYF
.	TRBJ1-4	TRBV15	medium-sized	TGTGCCACCAGCAGGGAGGGACTGGGGAATGAAAAACTGTTTTTT	CATSREGLGNEKLFF
TRBD1	TRBJ1-2	TRBV7-9	.	TGTGCCAGCAGCTTAGATTCAGGGGGCCTTGGCTACACCTTC	CASSLDSGGLGYTF
TRBD2	TRBJ2-7	TRBV7-3	.	TGTGCCAGCAGCTTAACTCTAGCGGGAGTGTACGAGCAGTACTTC	CASSLTLAGVYEQYF
.	TRBJ1-1	TRBV5-4	many	TGTGCCAGCAGCCCCGGGGAGGGGTTTGCTGAAGCTTTCTTT	CASSPGEGFAEAFF
TRBD2	TRBJ2-2	TRBV6-1	many	TGTGCCACCAGAACGACTGAGCGGGGGGGCAGCACCGGGGAGCTGTTTTTT	CATRTTERGGSTGELFF
TRBD1	TRBJ2-3	TRBV2	.	TGTGCCAGCAGCCCTTCAGGGGGAGCGGCAGATACGCAGTATTTT	CASSPSGGAADTQYF
TRBD1	TRBJ2-3	TRBV19	.	TGTGCCAGTAGTATGGGCGGACAGGGTAGCACAGATACGCGGTATTTT	CASSMGGQGSTDTRYF
TRBD1	TRBJ2-1	TRBV20-1	.	TGCAGTGCCGGACAGGGTGAGCAGTTCTTC	CSAGQGEQFF
TRBD2	TRBJ2-5	TRBV7-8	.	TGTGCCAGCAGCCCCGGGGGACTAGCGGGAGGAGTAACAACAGAGACCCAGTACTTC	CASSPGGLAGGVTTETQYF
TRBD2	TRBJ2-1	TRBV9	many	TGTGCCAGCAGCCCTGGACTAGCGGGTTTACATGAGCAGTTCTTC	CASSPGLAGLHEQFF
.	TRBJ2-5	TRBV18	.	TGTGCCAGCTATTCTTACGGTTCTTGTCCCGAAGAGACCCAGTACTTC	CASYSYGSCPEETQYF